The 10 T cell receptor beta chains given below trace back to one sample, sequenced in a study of T cell clonality in common variable immunodeficiency. Repertoires were generated with immunoSEQ multiplex PCR, while TCRdb's copy carries only in-frame clones and drops some. The profile covers under 25,000 clones, none occurring a single time. The antigens for these receptors are not known. Study results and limitations: Reportedly, TCR beta sequences from common variable immunodeficiency showed fewer deletions and N-nucleotide insertions.

The sample was peripheral blood mononuclear cells. The receptors stem from a human donor with common variable immunodeficiency.

This clone was recorded at least ten times. The DNA ends 3 residues before the CDR3 does, and the rest of the CDR3 is filled in from the germline J gene. The rearrangement joins TRBV19 to TRBJ2-1; D not resolved. The CDR3 spans 15 residues. The germline gives CDR1 LNHDA, CDR2 SQIVND (reference sequence). V was clipped by 6 bases and J by 1 base, with 13 bases between them. The CDR3 loop is CASSQIAYSYNEQFF. Incomplete CDR3 DNA: TGTGCCAGTAGCCAAATAGCTTATTCCTACAATGAG.

In regard to this clone: The read falls 3 residues short of the CDR3 end, and the missing part is taken from the germline J gene. This rearrangement joins TRBV2 to TRBJ1-6, with 7 bases identical to TRBD1. The germline CDR1 and CDR2 sequences are SNHLY and FYNNEI. CDR3 length: 16 residues. Unmatched junction bases numbered 10, after V lost 6 bases and J lost 5 bases. Partial CDR3 DNA: TGTGCCAGCAGGGCACTTGGGACAGTAAATAATTCACCC. Its protein product is CASRALGTVNNSP. The whole CDR3 reads CASRALGTVNNSPLHF.

Turning to this clone: The sequenced fragment ends 3 residues before the CDR3 boundary, so the rest is inferred from the germline J gene. This chain links TRBV25-1 with TRBJ1-4; D remains ambiguous. Germline CDR1 MGHDK, CDR2 SYGVNS. The germline V and J ends were trimmed by 9 bases and 10 bases, with 12 bases remaining between them. The CDR3 loop spans 11 amino acids. The CDR3 sequence is CASSLGLKLFF. Incomplete CDR3 DNA: TGTGCCAGTTCACTAGGGCTAAAA.

In its sample, this clone was seen a few times. Read sequence stops 3 residues before the CDR3 end, and the germline J gene provides the missing end. The rearrangement links TRBV2 to TRBJ2-1; perhaps TRBD1 as D (5 bases). The length of the CDR3 is 14 residues. The V end was cut by 4 bases, the J end by 7 bases, with 14 bases between. Per germline, CDR1 SNHLY and CDR2 FYNNEI. The CDR3 reads CASSGSSRVNEQFF. The sequenced part of the CDR3 DNA is TGTGCCAGCAGTGGCTCCAGCAGGGTAAATGAG.

In this sample, this clone turned up many times. The CDR3 goes on 3 residues after the read ends, and that part is filled in from the germline J gene. The chain combines TRBV20-1 with TRBJ1-2; maybe TRBD1 (6 bases). CDR1 and CDR2 (germline): DFQATT, SNEGSKA (reference sequence). The CDR3 contains 16 residues. V lost 0 bases and J lost 4, with 18 bases in between. The CDR3 reads CSARDGQPNNPYGYTF. The CDR3 DNA, read in part, is TGCAGTGCTAGAGATGGACAGCCCAACAACCCCTATGGC.

Remarks on this clone: The read terminates 3 residues before the CDR3 end, so the remaining end is supplied by the germline J gene. The chain has TRBV7-9 and TRBJ1-2, with 7 bases fitting TRBD1. There are 15 residues in the CDR3. Germline CDR1 is SEHNR and CDR2 is FQNEAQ (reference sequence). J lost 4 bases, V lost 4 bases, and 9 bases had no gene match. CDR3 region: CASSSRQGLRYGYTF. CDR3 DNA, as far as it was read: TGTGCCAGCAGCTCTAGACAGGGTTTGCGCTATGGC.

This clone was counted at least ten times. The read is 3 residues too short to cover the CDR3 end, so that end is filled in from the germline J gene. J is TRBJ2-2 and V is TRBV29-1; a possible D gene is TRBD2 (6 bases). Trimming shortened V by 7 bases and J by 5 bases, and 11 bases separated the two germline ends. The CDR3 loop spans 12 amino acids. Germline V gene sequence: CDR1 SQVTM, CDR2 ANQGSEA. The CDR3 bases that were read are TGCAGCGCTGGGGCGGGGACCGGGGAG. It encodes CSAGAGTGE. The entire CDR3 is CSAGAGTGELFF.

This clone appeared many times. CDR3 in amino acids: CSARVRGSPIYEQYF. The CDR3 bases that were read are TGCAGTGCTAGAGTCAGGGGGTCTCCCATCTACGAG. The V and J genes are TRBV20-1 and TRBJ2-7; TRBD1 matches 7 bases. The missing CDR3 end, 3 residues past where the read stops, is filled in from the germline J gene. CDR1 DFQATT and CDR2 SNEGSKA come from the germline V gene (reference sequence). The CDR3 has 15 residues. Trimming at V came to 1 base and at J to 3 bases, leaving 9 bases not matched to a gene.

This clone showed up many times. The read halts 3 residues ahead of the CDR3 end, with the missing end drawn from the germline J gene. The genes are TRBV18 and TRBJ1-2, with D possibly being TRBD1 (6 bases). The CDR3 extends over 14 amino acids. V dropped 2 bases and J dropped 7 bases, with 14 bases sitting between them. Germline-derived CDR1 and CDR2 are KGHSH and LQKENI. The part of the CDR3 DNA that was read is TGTGCCAGCTCACCAGGTTGGGGGCTTTTTGGC. It specifies CASSPGWGLFG. The full-length CDR3 reads as CASSPGWGLFGYTF.

With respect to this clone: From the germline J gene comes the end of the CDR3, since the read stops 3 residues before it. This chain joins TRBV7-6 and TRBJ2-7, with D unresolved. Deletions cut 5 bases from V and 0 bases from J, with 8 bases between. Germline V lookup: CDR1 SGHVS, CDR2 FNYEAQ. The CDR3 is made up of 13 amino acids. The CDR3 spells CASSPTTSYEQYF. CDR3 DNA, as far as it was read: TGTGCCAGCAGCCCCACTACCTCCTACGAG.